The following is a T cell receptor beta chain sequence with its context. Its antigen is as yet unknown. Samples each yielded at least 5 micrograms of total RNA. A J-beta primer mix and a sample-barcoded 5' primer were used in a second PCR of roughly 6 to 12 cycles. A single record per CDR3 protein comes from TCRdb applying MiXCR to the 5' RACE reads. The table has around 1,600,000 distinct CDR3 sequences, 42% seen once. This sample was taken from a study of blood T cells in healthy people across ages. Overall study results and limits: Estimated diversity, derived from one million T cells, was regarded as an underestimate. Lack of knowledge of donor CMV status possibly confounded expanded clonotype changes. The long-lived group displayed more naive CD4+ cells, plus higher diversity, than the aged donors did.

The CDR3 length is 19 residues. Germline V gene sequence: CDR1 MGHRA, CDR2 YSYEKL. The junction had 17 bases not matched to a gene; V was cut back by 2 bases and J by 4 bases. This chain uses TRBV4-1 with TRBJ2-1, with TRBD1 matching 7 bases. Material: blood. The TCR comes from a woman under 30 in good health. As DNA, the CDR3 is TGCGCCAGCAGCCAATTGGGGGCATCCGTTGGGACAGCTTACAATGAGCAGTTCTTC. It specifies CASSQLGASVGTAYNEQFF.